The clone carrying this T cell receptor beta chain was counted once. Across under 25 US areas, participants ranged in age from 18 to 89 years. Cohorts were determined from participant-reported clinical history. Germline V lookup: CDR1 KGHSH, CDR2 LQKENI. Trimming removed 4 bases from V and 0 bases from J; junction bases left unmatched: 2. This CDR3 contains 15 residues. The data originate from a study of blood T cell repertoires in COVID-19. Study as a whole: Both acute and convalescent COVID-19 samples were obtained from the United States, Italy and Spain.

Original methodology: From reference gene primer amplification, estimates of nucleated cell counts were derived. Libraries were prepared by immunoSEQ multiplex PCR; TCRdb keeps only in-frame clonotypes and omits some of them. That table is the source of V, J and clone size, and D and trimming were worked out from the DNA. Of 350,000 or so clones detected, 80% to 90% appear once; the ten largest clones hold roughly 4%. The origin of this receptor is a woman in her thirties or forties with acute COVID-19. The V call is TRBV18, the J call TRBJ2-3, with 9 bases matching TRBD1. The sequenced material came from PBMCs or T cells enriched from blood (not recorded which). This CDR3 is CASSLQGASTDTQYF. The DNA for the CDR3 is TGTGCCAGCTCACTACAGGGGGCTAGCACAGATACGCAGTATTTT. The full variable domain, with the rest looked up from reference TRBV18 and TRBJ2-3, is NAGVMQNPRHLVRRRGQEARLRCSPMKGHSHVYWYRQLPEEGLKFMVYLQKENIIDESGMPKERFSAEFPKEGPSILRIQQVVRGDSAAYFCASSLQGASTDTQYFGPGTRLTVL.